The 11 T cell receptor beta chains reported below all come from one sample, sequenced in a study of identifying expanded T cells in peripheral blood. TCRdb's copy holds only in-frame clones and misses some; the assay was immunoSEQ multiplex PCR. This table holds about 130,000 clones, about 86% found once. Sequencing was carried out using blood. The receptors here all came from a person aged 18 to 70 in good health.

V gene TRBV7-2 combines with J gene TRBJ1-5; D is uncertain. Trimming removed 2 bases at V and 7 bases at J, with 12 bases between. The length of the CDR3 is 14 residues. Germline CDR1 and CDR2: SGHTA and FQGNSA. Written as DNA, the CDR3 is TGTGCCAGCAGCTTAACGGGGATGAAGCAGCCCCAGCATTTT. Translated: CASSLTGMKQPQHF.

J is TRBJ1-5 and V is TRBV6-6, with D hard to call. This CDR3 contains 14 residues. Germline loops: CDR1 MNHNY, CDR2 SVGAGI (reference sequence). V lost 6 bases and J 7 bases, leaving 16 bases between the germline ends. This chain's CDR3 is CASSQGPRPQPQHF. The CDR3, as DNA: TGTGCCAGCAGCCAAGGGCCTCGACCCCAGCCCCAGCATTTT.

The rearrangement uses TRBV7-3 and TRBJ2-7, with 7 bases that match TRBD2. After removal of 5 bases from V and 3 bases from J, the junction contained 7 bases not matched to a gene. The V gene's germline CDR1 is SGHTA and CDR2 FQGTGA. The CDR3 extends over 14 amino acids. The CDR3 protein is CASSLGGSDYEQYF. The CDR3 bases are TGTGCCAGCAGCCTGGGGGGGAGCGACTACGAGCAGTACTTC.

The chain joins TRBV4-2 to TRBJ1-1; no definite D call. The germline V gene encodes CDR1 LGHNA and CDR2 YNFKEQ. The CDR3 contains 11 residues. V was pared by 3 bases and J by 7 bases, with 6 bases between. The DNA for the CDR3 is TGTGCCAGCAGCCAGGGCGGTGAAGCTTTCTTT. It is translated as CASSQGGEAFF.

Only a few counts were recorded for this clone. This chain connects TRBV5-1 to TRBJ2-5; TRBD2 aligns across 8 bases. This CDR3 has 16 amino acids. The germline V gene has CDR1 SGHRS and CDR2 YFSETQ. V shed 0 bases and J 5 bases; nucleotides not matched to a gene: 9. CDR3 loop: CASSLVAGGGQETQYF. As DNA, the CDR3 is TGCGCCAGCAGCTTGGTGGCGGGGGGCGGGCAGGAGACCCAGTACTTC.

The chain is built from TRBV25-1 and TRBJ1-3; 8 bases agree with TRBD1. Unmatched junction bases numbered 1, after V lost 2 bases and J lost 4 bases. From germline, CDR1 is MGHDK and CDR2 SYGVNS. This CDR3 is built from 14 residues. The CDR3 DNA is TGTGCCAGCAGTGAAAGGACAGGGGGAAACACCATATATTTT. Amino acid sequence: CASSERTGGNTIYF.

The V gene is TRBV7-9, the J gene TRBJ2-1, with 12 nucleotides matching TRBD2. V lost 3 bases to trimming and J lost 12 bases; unmatched junction nucleotides: 9. The CDR3 is 15 amino acids. Germline assignment: CDR1 SEHNR and CDR2 FQNEAQ (reference sequence). The CDR3 DNA reads as TGTGCCAGCAGCTTGGTGGCTAGCGGGAGGGGTGGGCAGTTCTTC. It yields the protein CASSLVASGRGGQFF.

The chain couples TRBV6-1 to TRBJ1-2, with 7 positions matching TRBD1. The CDR3 has 12 residues. Germline V gives CDR1 MNHNS, CDR2 SASEGT. V shed 3 bases and J 7 bases; nucleotides not matched to a gene: 2. CDR3 in DNA: TGTGCCAGCAGTGACCAGGGGGTTGGCTACACCTTC. Translating it yields CASSDQGVGYTF.

The chain is built from TRBV25-1 and TRBJ1-4; D remains ambiguous. Germline CDR1 and CDR2: MGHDK and SYGVNS. The CDR3 contains 14 residues. Trimming left V 2 bases short and J 7 bases short, with 11 bases between. CDR3 in amino acids: CASSERAGREKLFF. The CDR3 nucleotides are TGTGCCAGCAGTGAACGGGCGGGCCGTGAAAAACTGTTTTTT. The full variable domain, its missing parts supplied by reference TRBV25-1 and TRBJ1-4, is EADIYQTPRYLVIGTGKKITLECSQTMGHDKMYWYQQDPGMELHLIHYSYGVNSTEKGDLSSESTVSRIRTEHFPLTLESARPSHTSQYLCASSERAGREKLFFGSGTQLSVL.

CDR3 residues: CARSLGWLALPWEQYF. CDR3 bases: TGTGCCAGAAGCTTGGGTTGGCTAGCGCTGCCCTGGGAGCAGTACTTC. The J gene is TRBJ2-7, the V gene TRBV5-3, with D maybe TRBD2 (6 bases). Being an ORF, TRBV5-3 has a function that is uncertain. V shed 0 bases and J shed 7 bases, with 20 bases lying between them. The CDR3 spans 16 residues.

The rearrangement uses TRBV4-3 and TRBJ2-5, with D possibly being TRBD2 (6 bases). CDR3 length: 14 amino acids. Trimming took off 4 bases at V and 5 bases at J, with 14 bases between the two ends. Germline assignment: CDR1 LGHNA and CDR2 YSLEER. CDR3: CASSRETRAETQYF. The CDR3 DNA reads TGCGCCAGCAGCCGGGAGACTAGAGCCGAGACCCAGTACTTC.